These 15 T cell receptor beta chains were all obtained from the same sample, sequenced in a study of T cell responses to AZD1222 COVID-19 vaccine. Clones were sequenced by immunoSEQ multiplex PCR, and TCRdb holds only the in-frame ones, with some missing. The sample shows more than 80,000 clones, roughly 88% of them seen only once. Material: peripheral blood, obtained 28 days after the second AZD1222 dose. All receptors come from an adult who received the AZD1222 COVID-19 vaccine.

V is TRBV4-1 and J is TRBJ1-5; 7 bases agree with TRBD1. Germline V gene data show CDR1 as MGHRA and CDR2 as YSYEKL. The CDR3 runs to 13 residues. V trimming: 8 bases; J trimming: 4 bases; junction bases outside the gene matches: 5. The CDR3 protein is CASGLTGNQPQHF. The CDR3 nucleotides are TGCGCCAGCGGCCTGACAGGGAATCAGCCCCAGCATTTT.

The chain uses TRBV7-2 and TRBJ2-7; 12 bases are a match to TRBD2. After removal of 6 bases from V and 4 bases from J, the junction contained 7 bases not matched to a gene. In germline, CDR1 is SGHTA, CDR2 FQGNSA. The CDR3 sequence is 15 residues long. The CDR3 loop reads CASRRLAGEGYEQYF. For the CDR3, the DNA is TGTGCCAGCAGGCGACTAGCGGGGGAAGGTTACGAGCAGTACTTC. Looking up the rest from reference TRBV7-2 and TRBJ2-7 gives the full variable domain: GAGVSQSPSNKVTEKGKDVELRCDPISGHTALYWYRQSLGQGLEFLIYFQGNSAPDKSGLPSDRFSAERTGGSVSTLTIQRTQQEDSAVYLCASRRLAGEGYEQYFGPGTRLTVT.

Note on this clone: The junction departs from the called germline gene at one end, perhaps through a read error. The chain joins TRBV7-7 to TRBJ2-1; possible D gene TRBD2, 5 bases. This CDR3 region has 14 residues. Germline V lookup: CDR1 SSHAT, CDR2 FNYEAQ (reference sequence). The CDR3 nucleotides are TGTGCTAGCAGCTCCGATAGGACTGCCAATGAGCAGTTCTTC. It translates to CASSSDRTANEQFF.

The rearrangement uses TRBV19 and TRBJ1-6; perhaps TRBD1 as D (5 bases). The CDR3 is 13 residues long. CDR1 and CDR2 (germline): LNHDA, SQIVND (reference sequence). V shed 6 bases and J shed 9 bases, with 12 bases lying between them. The CDR3 DNA follows: TGTGCCAGTAGCCGGGACTATGGTTCACCCCTCCACTTT. Its protein product is CASSRDYGSPLHF.

The rearrangement links TRBV9 to TRBJ2-3; 9 bases align to TRBD2. The junction had 6 bases not matched to a gene; V was cut back by 0 bases and J by 7 bases. The germline gives CDR1 SGDLS, CDR2 YYNGEE. This CDR3 has 15 amino acids. The CDR3, as DNA: TGTGCCAGCAGCGTAGTGGCTAGCGGGGATAATACGCAGTATTTT. It yields the protein CASSVVASGDNTQYF.

The chain couples TRBV7-9 to TRBJ1-3, with D tentatively TRBD1 (6 bases). Trimming removed 5 bases from V and 4 bases from J, with 12 bases in between. Germline V CDR1 and CDR2: SEHNR, FQNEAQ (reference sequence). The CDR3 covers 14 residues. As DNA, the CDR3 is TGTGCCAGCAGCAACAGGGCGTCGGGAAACACCATATATTTT. Translating it yields CASSNRASGNTIYF.

This chain connects TRBV2 to TRBJ2-3; D possibly corresponds to TRBD2 (6 bases). The CDR3 is 14 amino acids. Germline CDR1 and CDR2: SNHLY and FYNNEI. Trimming removed 6 bases at V and 3 bases at J, with 13 bases between. The CDR3 region has the DNA TGTGCCAGCAGCCGGTTTGGGGGGACAGATACGCAGTATTTT. Its translation is CASSRFGGTDTQYF.

The chain recombines TRBV9 with TRBJ2-1; no clear D gene. The V end was cut by 2 bases, the J end by 9 bases, with 12 bases between. Per the germline V gene, CDR1 is SGDLS and CDR2 is YYNGEE. This CDR3 contains 13 residues. CDR3 residues: CASSVASHGEQFF. In DNA form, the CDR3 reads TGTGCCAGCAGCGTGGCCTCGCATGGTGAGCAGTTCTTC.

The J gene is TRBJ2-7, the V gene TRBV13; 8 bases line up with TRBD1. The CDR3 is made up of 14 amino acids. Trimming removed 3 bases from V and 6 bases from J; junction bases left unmatched: 7. Germline CDR1 is PRHDT and CDR2 is FYEKMQ (reference sequence). The CDR3 DNA follows: TGTGCCAGCAGCTTCGTCAGGGGGCTTGGCGAGCAGTACTTC. It specifies CASSFVRGLGEQYF.

This clone was observed once. CDR3 loop: CASSLGLADLYEQFF. DNA for the CDR3: TGTGCCAGCAGCTTAGGGCTAGCGGATCTCTATGAGCAGTTCTTC. V and J are TRBV7-8 and TRBJ2-1, with 7 bases fitting TRBD2. The CDR3 runs 15 residues. Trimming took 1 base from V and 8 from J; bases not matched to a gene: 8. Germline lookup yields CDR1 SGHVS and CDR2 FQNEAQ.

The chain has TRBV2 and TRBJ1-2; possibly TRBD1 for D (6 bases). V gave up 5 bases and J gave up 8 bases, with 18 bases separating them. Germline CDR1 is SNHLY and CDR2 is FYNNEI. The CDR3 covers 14 residues. The CDR3 is CASSPGQRAIGYTF. The CDR3 DNA sequence: TGTGCCAGCAGTCCAGGACAGCGCGCTATCGGCTACACCTTC.

This sequence joins TRBV6-1 and TRBJ1-4; tentatively, D is TRBD1 (5 bases). The germline CDR1 and CDR2 sequences are MNHNS and SASEGT. This CDR3 comprises 15 residues. Trimming took 2 bases from V and 6 from J, leaving 13 bases between them. The CDR3 here is CASSERGRRYEKLFF. The CDR3, as DNA: TGTGCCAGCAGTGAAAGGGGCAGGAGGTATGAAAAACTGTTTTTT.

This chain uses TRBV6-5 with TRBJ1-4; D gene ambiguous. V lost 6 bases to trimming and J lost 8 bases, with 13 bases between them. The CDR3 length is 13 residues. Looked up from germline, CDR1 is MNHEY and CDR2 is SVGAGI. CDR3 sequence reads: CASSKTGEEKLFF. Here the CDR3 DNA reads TGTGCCAGCAGCAAGACGGGAGAAGAAAAACTGTTTTTT.

V and J are TRBV27 and TRBJ2-1; perhaps TRBD2 as D (7 bases). This CDR3 has 16 residues. CDR1 and CDR2 (germline): MNHEY, SMNVEV (reference sequence). V was clipped by 5 bases and J by 0 bases, with 14 bases between them. The CDR3 sequence is CASSPGGGSSYNEQFF. CDR3 nucleotide sequence: TGTGCCAGCAGTCCGGGCGGGGGCAGCTCCTACAATGAGCAGTTCTTC.

This sequence joins TRBV11-2 and TRBJ1-6; 9 bases are a match to TRBD1. This CDR3 has 15 amino acids. Unmatched junction bases numbered 8, after V lost 5 bases and J lost 9 bases. CDR1 is SGHAT and CDR2 is FQNNGV in the germline V gene. CDR3 amino acids: CASSAWTGAASPLHF. The CDR3 bases are TGTGCCAGCAGCGCTTGGACAGGGGCGGCTTCACCCCTCCACTTT.